A selection of T cell receptor beta chains follows, all from one sample in a study of shared clonotypes between healthy human individuals. Data came from immunoSEQ multiplex PCR; TCRdb stores just in-frame clones and leaves some out. The repertoire consists of some 690,000 clones, with around 91% occurring once and the leading ten covering about a third. Material for sequencing was memory CD8+ T cells from PBMCs. The receptor source for this set is a man aged 18 to 35 in good health. Some clones in this sample may be carry-over from other donors' samples. The CDR3 runs from the conserved cysteine through the conserved F or W. A D gene is named only where the DNA matches it firmly. Part of the rows lack a size; the others show once, few, many or a class for expanded clones.

J gene: TRBJ2-1; clone size: .; V gene: TRBV4-3; D gene: TRBD2; CDR3 DNA: TGCGCCAGCAGCCCAAGAACGGGCAGGGTTTTGATTGGCGGGAGCGATGAGCAGTTCTTC; CDR3 protein: CASSPRTGRVLIGGSDEQFF
J gene: TRBJ1-2; clone size: .; V gene: TRBV27; D gene: .; CDR3 DNA: TGTGCCAGCAGTCCCAAGGACAGCAGATGGGAGGGCTACACCTTC; CDR3 protein: CASSPKDSRWEGYTF
J gene: TRBJ1-2; clone size: .; V gene: TRBV6-6; D gene: .; CDR3 DNA: TGTGCCAGCAGTTACGGGGTAGTGGACTATGGCTACACCTTC; CDR3 protein: CASSYGVVDYGYTF
J gene: TRBJ1-6; clone size: .; V gene: TRBV28; D gene: .; CDR3 DNA: TGTGCCAGCAGCCCAAGGAGCTCCTATAATTCACCCCTCCACTTT; CDR3 protein: CASSPRSSYNSPLHF
J gene: TRBJ2-7; clone size: once; V gene: TRBV2; D gene: .; CDR3 DNA: TGTGCCAGCAGTGACACGATACAGGTTTTCGAGCAGTACTTC; CDR3 protein: CASSDTIQVFEQYF
J gene: TRBJ1-5; clone size: .; V gene: TRBV9; D gene: TRBD1; CDR3 DNA: TGTGCCAGCAGCGTAGCGGGACAGCGCAATCAGCCCCAGCATTTT; CDR3 protein: CASSVAGQRNQPQHF
J gene: TRBJ2-7; clone size: .; V gene: TRBV10-2; D gene: .; CDR3 DNA: TGCGCCAGCAGTGGGGACTTCCCCTACGAGCAGTACTTC; CDR3 protein: CASSGDFPYEQYF
J gene: TRBJ2-2; clone size: few; V gene: TRBV10-2; D gene: .; CDR3 DNA: TGCGCCACCCTGAGTATGGGGGAATGGAACACCGGGGAGCTGTTTTTT; CDR3 protein: CATLSMGEWNTGELFF
J gene: TRBJ2-5; clone size: .; V gene: TRBV5-1; D gene: .; CDR3 DNA: TGCGCCAGCAGCTCCGGGACGCGAAAGAAGGAGACCCAGTACTTC; CDR3 protein: CASSSGTRKKETQYF
J gene: TRBJ2-7; clone size: .; V gene: TRBV19; D gene: .; CDR3 DNA: TGTGCCAGTAGCTCTGGGGCCCACATCTCCTACGAGCAGTACTTC; CDR3 protein: CASSSGAHISYEQYF
J gene: TRBJ2-7; clone size: .; V gene: TRBV5-1; D gene: .; CDR3 DNA: TGCGCCAGCAGCTTGTTATCGACAGTTCCCCCCTACGAGCAGTACTTC; CDR3 protein: CASSLLSTVPPYEQYF
J gene: TRBJ2-3; clone size: .; V gene: TRBV30; D gene: .; CDR3 DNA: TGTGCCTGGAGTGAGACCGGGTCCACAGATACGCAGTATTTT; CDR3 protein: CAWSETGSTDTQYF
J gene: TRBJ2-7; clone size: .; V gene: TRBV7-8; D gene: TRBD2; CDR3 DNA: TGTGCCAGCCGTGGACCCCAAGATTATTCTAGCGGGAGTCGCGGGGACTCCTACGAGCAGTACTTC; CDR3 protein: CASRGPQDYSSGSRGDSYEQYF
J gene: TRBJ1-1; clone size: .; V gene: TRBV27; D gene: .; CDR3 DNA: TGTGCCAGCAGTTTTCTAGGACAGCCTAACACTGAAGCTTTCTTT; CDR3 protein: CASSFLGQPNTEAFF
J gene: TRBJ1-5; clone size: .; V gene: TRBV28; D gene: TRBD1; CDR3 DNA: TGTGCCAGCAGTTTCCGGGACAGGGGGAATCAGCCCCAGCATTTT; CDR3 protein: CASSFRDRGNQPQHF
J gene: TRBJ1-1; clone size: .; V gene: TRBV7-9; D gene: .; CDR3 DNA: TGTGCCAGCAGCTTAGCGTGGCAGGGTCAAGGTTTGAACACTGAAGCTTTCTTT; CDR3 protein: CASSLAWQGQGLNTEAFF
J gene: TRBJ2-1; clone size: .; V gene: TRBV7-9; D gene: .; CDR3 DNA: TGTGCCAGCAGCTTAAGAATGATCTCCTACAATGAGCAGTTCTTC; CDR3 protein: CASSLRMISYNEQFF
J gene: TRBJ2-2; clone size: .; V gene: TRBV5-6; D gene: .; CDR3 DNA: TGTGCCAGCAGCTTGGTTCCCAGGGGCTTCGAAGGGTACACCGGGGAGCTGTTTTTT; CDR3 protein: CASSLVPRGFEGYTGELFF
J gene: TRBJ2-4; clone size: once; V gene: TRBV19; D gene: .; CDR3 DNA: TGTGCCAGTAGTATAGCCCGTCTGGCCAAAAACATTCAGTACTTC; CDR3 protein: CASSIARLAKNIQYF
J gene: TRBJ1-2; clone size: .; V gene: TRBV19; D gene: .; CDR3 DNA: TGTGCCAGTAGGCCTGCAGAGAACTATGGCTACACCTTC; CDR3 protein: CASRPAENYGYTF
J gene: TRBJ1-2; clone size: .; V gene: TRBV6-5; D gene: .; CDR3 DNA: TGTGCCAGCAGTTACACGCGGCAAGCCTACTATGGCTACACCTTC; CDR3 protein: CASSYTRQAYYGYTF
J gene: TRBJ2-7; clone size: .; V gene: TRBV13; D gene: .; CDR3 DNA: TGTGCCAGCAGCTTACGGGCCCAGCCCGAGGGGGCCTACGAGCAGTACTTC; CDR3 protein: CASSLRAQPEGAYEQYF
J gene: TRBJ2-1; clone size: .; V gene: TRBV7-9; D gene: .; CDR3 DNA: TGTGCCAGCAGCCCTCAAGGCCGGAGCGGAAATGAGCAGTTCTTC; CDR3 protein: CASSPQGRSGNEQFF
J gene: TRBJ2-7; clone size: .; V gene: TRBV10-3; D gene: TRBD2; CDR3 DNA: TGTGCCATCAGTGCTTCTAGCGGGAGTAGGACCACCGAGCAGTACTTC; CDR3 protein: CAISASSGSRTTEQYF
J gene: TRBJ2-1; clone size: once; V gene: TRBV28; D gene: .; CDR3 DNA: TGTGCCAGCAGTTTATATACAGGCCCCTACAATGAGCAGTTCTTC; CDR3 protein: CASSLYTGPYNEQFF
J gene: TRBJ2-7; clone size: .; V gene: TRBV4-3; D gene: .; CDR3 DNA: TGCGCCAGCAGCCATGACGCGATCGGGAGCTCCTACGAGCAGTACTTC; CDR3 protein: CASSHDAIGSSYEQYF
J gene: TRBJ1-1; clone size: .; V gene: TRBV16; D gene: TRBD1; CDR3 DNA: TGTGCCAGCAGCCTAGGACAGGGAGGTACTGAAGCTTTCTTT; CDR3 protein: CASSLGQGGTEAFF
J gene: TRBJ2-2; clone size: once; V gene: TRBV5-1; D gene: .; CDR3 DNA: TGCGCCAGCAGCTTGGGTCCGACCGGGGAGCTGTTTTTT; CDR3 protein: CASSLGPTGELFF